This T cell receptor beta chain was obtained from a study of blood T cell repertoires in COVID-19. In the study overall: Samples representing acute and convalescent COVID-19 were sourced from the United States, Italy and Spain.

About this clone itself: Other DNA sequences within the sample encode an identical CDR3.

The germline V and J ends were trimmed by 0 bases and 5 bases, with 10 bases remaining between them. Germline lookup yields CDR1 LGHDT and CDR2 YNNKEL (reference sequence). The CDR3 extends over 14 amino acids. Authors' analysis steps: Researchers report that nucleated cell counts were estimated from reference gene primer amplification. Using immunoSEQ multiplex PCR, the repertoire was profiled, and TCRdb retains in-frame clones only, with some absent. For V, J and clone size, that table is used; D and trimming come from the DNA. The top ten hold 0.8% to 0.85% of the sample, which has fewer than 500,000 clones, 85% to 90% seen once. Patients from Seattle were sampled longitudinally, starting during active infection.

The receptor was derived from a man younger than 35 with COVID-19, enrolled during active disease. This chain uses TRBV3-1 (or the pseudogene TRBV3-2) with TRBJ2-5, with a tentative D call TRBD2 (5 bases). Sequencing was done on a sample of peripheral blood. The CDR3 sequence: CASSQDAGGETQYF. The CDR3 bases are TGTGCCAGCAGCCAAGATGCGGGCGGGGAGACCCAGTACTTC.